Following are 27 T cell receptor beta chains from one sample sequenced in a study of blood T cell repertoires in COVID-19. Sequencing was performed with immunoSEQ multiplex PCR; in TCRdb, only in-frame clones are kept and a portion is missing. The sample includes under 450,000 clones, around 87% of them seen just once. Sequencing input: PBMCs or T cells enriched from blood (not recorded which). These receptors all stem from a man aged 25-40 years who had recovered from COVID-19.

The V and J genes are TRBV19 and TRBJ1-2; D might be TRBD1 (6 bases). The CDR3 length is 13 residues. Trimming took 1 base from V and 3 from J, leaving 6 bases between them. Per the germline V gene, CDR1 is LNHDA and CDR2 is SQIVND (reference sequence). CDR3 amino acids: CASSIAGDYGYTF. CDR3 nucleotides: TGTGCCAGTAGTATAGCAGGGGACTATGGCTACACCTTC.

This clone has more than one count but fewer than ten. The J gene is TRBJ2-7, the V gene TRBV4-2; 9 nucleotides align to TRBD2. The CDR3 consists of 14 residues. Trimming at V came to 1 base and at J to 5 bases, leaving 3 bases not matched to a gene. Germline CDR1 is LGHNA and CDR2 is YNFKEQ. The chain's CDR3 is CASSQGGGGDEQYF. The DNA of the CDR3 is TGTGCCAGCAGCCAAGGCGGCGGGGGGGACGAGCAGTACTTC.

This sequence joins TRBV29-1 and TRBJ2-2, with a weak D call TRBD2 (5 bases). Germline V gene data show CDR1 as SQVTM and CDR2 as ANQGSEA. V was cut by 6 bases and J by 8 bases, with 10 bases left in between. CDR3 size: 11 residues. The CDR3 nucleotides read TGCAGCGTGAGACGGGGAGGGGAGCTGTTTTTT. Protein product: CSVRRGGELFF.

The chain combines TRBV5-1 with TRBJ1-3; no definite D call. Germline CDR1 SGHRS, CDR2 YFSETQ. V dropped 0 bases and J dropped 1 base, with 14 bases sitting between them. The length of the CDR3 is 17 residues. Written as DNA, the CDR3 is TGCGCCAGCAGCTTGGTACAGTCCAGGCCATCTGGAAACACCATATATTTT. Amino acids: CASSLVQSRPSGNTIYF.

CDR3 loop: CAISRSPGTSGGGYNEQFF. In DNA form, the CDR3 reads TGTGCCATCAGTAGATCCCCGGGGACTAGCGGGGGCGGTTACAATGAGCAGTTCTTC. The chain has TRBV10-3 and TRBJ2-1, with 14 bases matching TRBD2. J was trimmed by 4 bases and V by 5 bases; bases with no gene match: 13. The germline V gene encodes CDR1 ENHRY and CDR2 SYGVKD. The length of the CDR3 is 19 residues.

This rearrangement joins TRBV18 to TRBJ2-3; 12 nucleotides agree with TRBD2. After removal of 5 bases from V and 0 bases from J, the junction contained 3 bases not matched to a gene. The CDR3 consists of 16 residues. Germline V gene sequence: CDR1 KGHSH, CDR2 LQKENI. The CDR3 sequence: CASSKGTSGSTDTQYF. CDR3 nucleotides: TGTGCCAGCTCAAAAGGGACTAGCGGGAGCACAGATACGCAGTATTTT.

V gene TRBV12-5 combines with J gene TRBJ1-3; D is ambiguous. Trimming removed 11 bases at V and 4 bases at J, with 9 bases between. The CDR3 has 11 amino acids. In germline, CDR1 is LGHNT, CDR2 FRNRAP. The CDR3 loop is CAAGWGNTIYF. In nucleotides, the CDR3 is TGTGCTGCAGGATGGGGAAACACCATATATTTT.

This chain uses TRBV6-6 with TRBJ1-4; no clear D. Germline V gene data show CDR1 as MNHNY and CDR2 as SVGAGI (reference sequence). Trimming pared 5 bases from V and 7 bases from J, leaving 14 bases between. CDR3 size: 14 residues. DNA of the CDR3: TGTGCCAGCAGTGCCCGGGTCGGTAGTGAAAAACTGTTTTTT. It specifies CASSARVGSEKLFF.

The chain uses TRBV23-1 and TRBJ2-5; TRBD2 agrees at 11 bases. TRBV23-1 is an ORF, with its function uncertain. J lost 3 bases, V lost 2 bases, and 11 bases had no gene match. This CDR3 has 18 residues. The DNA for the CDR3 is TGCGCCAGCAGTCAAAACGCCGGGACTAGCGGCGGAGAAGAGACCCAGTACTTC. This sequence encodes CASSQNAGTSGGEETQYF.

V gene TRBV7-9 combines with J gene TRBJ1-2; D possibly corresponds to TRBD1 (5 bases). Germline-derived CDR1 and CDR2 are SEHNR and FQNEAQ (reference sequence). V lost 1 base and J lost 7, with 16 bases in between. This CDR3 spans 15 amino acids. The CDR3 reads CASSLVGAGGLGYTF. CDR3 sequence (DNA): TGTGCCAGCAGCTTAGTTGGGGCAGGAGGGCTTGGCTACACCTTC.

This chain connects TRBV7-3 to TRBJ2-3; a weak D match, TRBD2 (7 bases). V lost 5 bases and J lost 4, with 13 bases in between. The length of the CDR3 is 14 residues. Germline-derived CDR1 and CDR2 are SGHTA and FQGTGA. This CDR3 is CASSPIGGADTQYF. The CDR3 region has the DNA TGTGCCAGCAGCCCCATAGGGGGGGCAGATACGCAGTATTTT.

This chain connects TRBV7-6 to TRBJ2-3, with 9 nucleotides matching TRBD2. The junction had 2 bases not matched to a gene; V was cut back by 0 bases and J by 1 base. CDR1 and CDR2 (germline): SGHVS, FNYEAQ. The CDR3 covers 16 residues. The CDR3 nucleotides are TGTGCCAGCAGCTTAGCGCCTAGCGGGGGCACAGATACGCAGTATTTT. Protein: CASSLAPSGGTDTQYF.

The chain uses TRBV19 and TRBJ1-1; maybe TRBD1 (5 bases). CDR1 and CDR2 (germline): LNHDA, SQIVND (reference sequence). V was shortened by 3 bases and J by 1 base, with 12 bases between the two germline ends. CDR3 length: 15 residues. The CDR3 DNA reads TGTGCCAGTAGTATCGTTGGAGGGACGAACACTGAAGCTTTCTTT. Amino acids: CASSIVGGTNTEAFF. Variable domain in full (rest from reference TRBV19 and TRBJ1-1): DGGITQSPKYLFRKEGQNVTLSCEQNLNHDAMYWYRQDPGQGLRLIYYSQIVNDFQKGDIAEGYSVSREKKESFPLTVTSAQKNPTAFYLCASSIVGGTNTEAFFGQGTRLTVV.

The chain uses TRBV10-1 and TRBJ1-5; the match to TRBD1 covers 8 bases. This CDR3 contains 15 residues. Per the germline V gene, CDR1 is WNHNN and CDR2 is SYGVQD (reference sequence). With 7 bases clipped from V and 2 bases from J, the junction kept 7 bases outside the gene matches. CDR3 sequence (DNA): TGCGCCAGCACCTGGACAGGGTCGTGCAATCAGCCCCAGCATTTT. This encodes CASTWTGSCNQPQHF.

This clone was counted a single time. The chain is built from TRBV12-3 or TRBV12-4 and TRBJ1-5; the match to TRBD1 covers 7 bases. The CDR3 spans 12 residues. V was pared by 6 bases and J by 7 bases, with 3 bases of the junction left unmatched. The CDR3 nucleotides read TGTGCCAGCAGCCCACAGGGGCAGCCCCAGCATTTT. It yields the protein CASSPQGQPQHF.

The chain couples TRBV18 to TRBJ1-1; tentative D call: TRBD1 (6 bases). The germline V gene encodes CDR1 KGHSH and CDR2 LQKENI. The CDR3 spans 14 residues. V lost 2 bases and J 4 bases, leaving 11 bases between the germline ends. CDR3 loop: CASSPKGGSTEAFF. The CDR3 DNA reads as TGTGCCAGCTCACCAAAAGGGGGAAGCACTGAAGCTTTCTTT. Variable domain in full (rest from reference TRBV18 and TRBJ1-1): NAGVMQNPRHLVRRRGQEARLRCSPMKGHSHVYWYRQLPEEGLKFMVYLQKENIIDESGMPKERFSAEFPKEGPSILRIQQVVRGDSAAYFCASSPKGGSTEAFFGQGTRLTVV.

This clone was recorded once. The chain uses TRBV6-5 and TRBJ1-4; TRBD1 matches 8 bases. The V segment lost 6 bases and the J segment 5 bases; nucleotides outside the gene matches: 8. Germline V gene sequence: CDR1 MNHEY, CDR2 SVGAGI. The CDR3 extends over 15 amino acids. The CDR3: CASRPTGAANEKLFF. The CDR3 region has the DNA TGTGCCAGCAGGCCGACAGGGGCCGCCAATGAAAAACTGTTTTTT.

V gene TRBV6-5 combines with J gene TRBJ2-5; TRBD1 matches 9 bases. Germline V gives CDR1 MNHEY, CDR2 SVGAGI. This CDR3 comprises 15 residues. J lost 9 bases, V lost 5 bases, and 13 bases had no gene match. In nucleotides, the CDR3 is TGTGCCAGCAGTAGGGACACAGGGGGCGCGGGGGCCCAGTACTTC. The encoded protein is CASSRDTGGAGAQYF.

Concerning this clone: Other DNA variants within this sample encode the same CDR3. The chain carries TRBV2 and TRBJ2-7; 7 bases are shared with TRBD1. V was pared by 6 bases and J by 3 bases, with 2 bases of the junction left unmatched. The CDR3 is made up of 12 amino acids. Germline CDR1 and CDR2: SNHLY and FYNNEI. The CDR3 DNA reads as TGTGCCAGCAGGGGGGACAGCTACGAGCAGTACTTC. It codes for CASRGDSYEQYF.

This clone appeared a single time. The chain is built from TRBV15 and TRBJ1-2, with unresolved D. Germline lookup yields CDR1 LNHNV and CDR2 YYDKDF (reference sequence). V was shortened by 0 bases and J by 1 base, with 12 bases between the two germline ends. The CDR3 has 16 residues. The CDR3 spells CATSRDFGDLNYGYTF. The CDR3, as DNA: TGTGCCACCAGCAGAGATTTCGGGGATCTTAACTATGGCTACACCTTC.

V usage is TRBV12-3 or TRBV12-4 and J usage is TRBJ1-5; no reliable D call. Trimming took 3 bases from V and 2 from J, leaving 5 bases between them. The CDR3 loop spans 13 amino acids. CDR3 bases: TGTGCCAGCAGTTTTCTAGGCAATCAGCCCCAGCATTTT. It codes for CASSFLGNQPQHF.

The sample holds one count of this clone. V is TRBV3-1 (or the pseudogene TRBV3-2) and J is TRBJ2-1; maybe TRBD1 (5 bases). The CDR3 is 13 amino acids. Trimming took 6 bases from V and 9 from J, leaving 15 bases between them. The germline CDR1 and CDR2 sequences are LGHDT and YNNKEL (reference sequence). CDR3: CASRQVGASEQFF. The CDR3 DNA is TGTGCCAGCAGACAGGTTGGGGCGAGTGAGCAGTTCTTC.

The genes are TRBV5-8 and TRBJ1-4; a possible D gene is TRBD1 (5 bases). V was trimmed by 0 bases and J by 0 bases, leaving 18 bases between them. Germline V lookup: CDR1 SGHTS, CDR2 YDEGEE. This CDR3 has 19 residues. DNA of the CDR3: TGTGCCAGCAGCTTGGACCAGGGAACGGGTTTCGCAACTAATGAAAAACTGTTTTTT. Translating gives CASSLDQGTGFATNEKLFF.

This clone was picked up one time. The V and J genes are TRBV2 and TRBJ1-1; 7 bases fit TRBD1. V lost 7 bases, J lost 2 bases, and 4 bases stayed unmatched. CDR1 is SNHLY, CDR2 FYNNEI, per germline. The CDR3 consists of 13 residues. The CDR3 DNA reads as TGTGCCAGCACGAGGGACAGAAACACTGAAGCTTTCTTT. Amino acids: CASTRDRNTEAFF. The variable domain in full, with the rest retrieved from reference TRBV2 and TRBJ1-1, is EPEVTQTPSHQVTQMGQEVILRCVPISNHLYFYWYRQILGQKVEFLVSFYNNEISEKSEIFDDQFSVERPDGSNFTLKIRSTKLEDSAMYFCASTRDRNTEAFFGQGTRLTVV.

The CDR3 sequence: CASSQLSGTGYYEQYF. Here the CDR3 DNA reads TGTGCCAGCTCACAGCTCTCCGGGACAGGATACTACGAGCAGTACTTC. The V gene is TRBV18, the J gene TRBJ2-7; TRBD1 matches at 8 bases. Germline CDR1 KGHSH, CDR2 LQKENI. Trimming removed 4 bases from V and 3 bases from J; junction bases left unmatched: 11. The CDR3 extends over 16 amino acids.

The chain couples TRBV5-1 to TRBJ2-2; 11 positions agree with TRBD1. Per the germline V gene, CDR1 is SGHRS and CDR2 is YFSETQ. CDR3 length equals 16 residues. V lost 3 bases, J lost 5 bases, and 6 bases stayed unmatched. The CDR3 DNA reads TGCGCCAGCAGCTCAACCGGGACAGGGGGGACCGGGGAGCTGTTTTTT. Amino acids: CASSSTGTGGTGELFF.

V is TRBV11-3 and J is TRBJ2-5, with 11 bases matching TRBD2. Germline values: CDR1 SGHNT, CDR2 YENEEA. The CDR3 sequence is 16 residues long. V lost 4 bases to trimming and J lost 4 bases; unmatched junction nucleotides: 8. This chain's CDR3 is CASSSDGTSGVETQYF. CDR3 sequence (DNA): TGTGCCAGCAGCTCCGACGGGACTAGCGGCGTAGAGACCCAGTACTTC.